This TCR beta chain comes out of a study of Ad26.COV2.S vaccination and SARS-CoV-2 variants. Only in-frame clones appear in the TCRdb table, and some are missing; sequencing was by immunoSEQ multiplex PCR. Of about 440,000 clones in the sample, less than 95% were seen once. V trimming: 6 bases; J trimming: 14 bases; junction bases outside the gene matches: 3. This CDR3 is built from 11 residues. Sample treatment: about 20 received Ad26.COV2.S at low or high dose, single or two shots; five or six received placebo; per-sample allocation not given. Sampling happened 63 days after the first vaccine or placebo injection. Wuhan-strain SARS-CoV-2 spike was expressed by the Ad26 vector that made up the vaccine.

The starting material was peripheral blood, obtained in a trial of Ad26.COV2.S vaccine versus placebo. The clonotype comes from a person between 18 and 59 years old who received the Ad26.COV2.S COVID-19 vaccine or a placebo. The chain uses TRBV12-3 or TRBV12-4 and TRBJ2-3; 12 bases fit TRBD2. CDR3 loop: CASRTSGSTYF. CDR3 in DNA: TGTGCCAGCAGGACTAGCGGGAGTACGTATTTT.